This TCR beta chain is drawn from a study of PD-1 blockade in classical Hodgkin lymphoma (TCRdb year 2020). About the study as a whole: Nivolumab dosing was 3 mg/kg intravenously every 2 weeks, continuing until either disease progression or unacceptable toxicity. To define a peripheral blood immune signature of response to PD-1 blockade in classical Hodgkin lymphoma, the study combined TCR beta sequencing with CyTOF. The paper as a whole reports these results and caveats: The study covered only a single clinical trial cohort, and the causes of the repertoire differences, possibly disease activity or prior therapy, were still not defined. Trial patients achieving complete response had baseline diversity similar to newly diagnosed patients, whereas partial responders and progressors had significantly lower diversity. Lower diversity was observed in patients in whom nivolumab was started less than 1 year after ASCT, and these patients were excluded from later analyses so that confounding by immune reconstitution would be avoided. A significant rise by C4D1 was seen in CD4+ but not CD8+ TCR diversity (p=0.0027 vs p=0.16), with the rise being most apparent in complete responders (p=0.02). Baseline TCR diversity was reported to be lower in newly diagnosed patients than in healthy donors, and even lower in relapsed/refractory patients.

Details on this clone: Its specific antigen is unknown. No base qualities exist here, and no much larger clone lies one base off it.

The time point label, as the study defines it: cycle 1 day 1 (C1D1), immediately before nivolumab initiation. Relapse after autologous stem cell transplantation had occurred in all trial patients, and cohorts A, B and C were distinguished by prior brentuximab vedotin exposure. The trial cohort included 55 to 60 patients with relapsed/refractory classical Hodgkin lymphoma, and each patient had a best overall response of complete response, partial response or progressive disease. In the multi-cohort phase II CheckMate 205 trial, trial patients received single-agent nivolumab. An independent review committee assessed best overall response using the 2007 International Working Group response criteria. Trial PBMCs were obtained immediately prior to nivolumab initiation (C1D1) and on therapy at cycle 2 day 1 and cycle 4 day 1. Peripheral blood was collected in 8 mL Vacutainer Cell Preparation Tubes, from which PBMCs were isolated by centrifugation and then cryopreserved.

The Qiagen DNeasy kit was used to extract genomic DNA from unsorted PBMCs and from the negatively selected CD4+ and CD8+ fractions. TCR beta CDR3 regions were amplified by immunoSEQ multiplex PCR using primers annealing to V and J segments. A synthetic immune receptor repertoire was used to minimize amplification bias, and any remaining bias was removed computationally after sequencing. As for how the authors treated the data: Custom Python scripts were used to quantify repertoire diversity as the Shannon entropy index. The unsorted, CD4+ and CD8+ repertoires were each analyzed separately, with the exception of combined analyses, where CD4+ and CD8+ sequences were merged in silico. Clonal expansion was defined as a frequency increase of at least 2-fold after treatment compared with C1D1, and clones undetected at baseline were assigned a pseudocount of 0.5. Clones with 0 or 1 copy at C1D1 were classified as singleton clones, and clones with 2 or more copies were classified as non-singleton clones. Clones expanded in unsorted samples were annotated as CD4+, CD8+ or unknown by matching protein sequences in sorted samples from the same patient. Wilcoxon tests on paired samples were used to test diversity changes from C1D1 to C4D1. TCRdb stores this immuneACCESS table with in-frame sequences only. Part of the clones is absent; in the studies checked, under half of the shortfall reflects unresolved V genes, and no reason is known for the rest. Clone size and the V and J calls come from that table; the DNA yielded D and trimming. In all, the sample holds about 46,000 clones, and about three quarters of those were seen once. About 11% of the sample is taken by the ten largest.

The sequence derives from a human donor with classical Hodgkin lymphoma. The source material was peripheral blood mononuclear cells (PBMCs), sampled at baseline.

Read as DNA, the sequence is TGTGCCAGCAGCTTAACTGTGTCCGAGCAGTACTTC. It translates as CASSLTVSEQYF. This chain joins TRBV11-2 to TRBJ2-7; no D gene can be assigned with confidence. Via the germline V gene, CDR1 is SGHAT and CDR2 FQNNGV. The CDR3 starts with the cysteine, ends with the phenylalanine, and has 12 residues. Only the CDR3 DNA stays, 36 bases, in frame from base 1. The junction shows trimming of 2 bases on V and 6 bases on J, plus 8 bases between the germline ends. Extended through the reference TRBV11-2 and TRBJ2-7 proteins, this CDR3 yields the full variable domain: EAGVAQSPRYKIIEKRQSVAFWCNPISGHATLYWYQQILGQGPKLLIQFQNNGVVDDSQLPKDRFSAERLKGVDSTLKIQPAKLEDSAVYLCASSLTVSEQYFGPGTRLTVT.